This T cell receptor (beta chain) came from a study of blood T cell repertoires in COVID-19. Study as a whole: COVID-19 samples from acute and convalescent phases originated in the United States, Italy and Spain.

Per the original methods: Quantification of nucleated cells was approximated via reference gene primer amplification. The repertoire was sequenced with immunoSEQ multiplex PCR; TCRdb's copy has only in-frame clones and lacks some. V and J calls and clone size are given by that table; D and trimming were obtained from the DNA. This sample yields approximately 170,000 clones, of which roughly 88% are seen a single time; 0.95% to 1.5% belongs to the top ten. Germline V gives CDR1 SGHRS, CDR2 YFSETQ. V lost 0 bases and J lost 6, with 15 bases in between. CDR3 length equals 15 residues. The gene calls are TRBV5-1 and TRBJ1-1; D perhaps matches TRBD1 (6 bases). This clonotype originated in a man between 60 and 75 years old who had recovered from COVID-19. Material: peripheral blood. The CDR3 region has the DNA TGCGCCAGCAGCTTGGGGATGGACAGATTGGCTGAAGCTTTCTTT. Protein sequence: CASSLGMDRLAEAFF.